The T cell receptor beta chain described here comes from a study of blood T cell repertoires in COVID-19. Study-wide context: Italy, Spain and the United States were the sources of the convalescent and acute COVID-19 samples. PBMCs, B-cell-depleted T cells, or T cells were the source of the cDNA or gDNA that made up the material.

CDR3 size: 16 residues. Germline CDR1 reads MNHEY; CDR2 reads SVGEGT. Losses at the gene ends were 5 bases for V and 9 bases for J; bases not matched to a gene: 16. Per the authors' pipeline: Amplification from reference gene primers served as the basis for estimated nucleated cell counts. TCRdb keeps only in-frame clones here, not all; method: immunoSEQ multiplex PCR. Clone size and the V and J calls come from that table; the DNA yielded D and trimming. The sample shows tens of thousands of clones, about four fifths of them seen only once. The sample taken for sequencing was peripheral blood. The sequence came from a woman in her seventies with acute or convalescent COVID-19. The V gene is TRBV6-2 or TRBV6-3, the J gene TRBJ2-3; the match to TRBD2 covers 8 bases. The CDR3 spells CASSTRLARASGTQYF. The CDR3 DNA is TGTGCCAGCAGTACCAGACTAGCGCGCGCGAGTGGGACGCAGTATTTT.